One and the same sample provided the 23 T cell receptor beta chains below, sequenced in a study of ipilimumab plus nivolumab after autologous stem cell transplantation. Assay: immunoSEQ multiplex PCR; the TCRdb copy retains only in-frame clones and omits some. In the table there are tens of thousands of clones, roughly 80% of which are singletons. The sample was PBMCs, taken in a trial of ipilimumab plus nivolumab as post-transplant consolidation. All receptors derive from a male donor with diffuse large B-cell lymphoma.

The V call is TRBV5-8, the J call TRBJ2-1, with unresolved D. Germline V CDR1 and CDR2: SGHTS, YDEGEE. V lost 0 bases and J 3 bases, leaving 10 bases between the germline ends. The CDR3 is made up of 15 amino acids. As DNA, the CDR3 is TGTGCCAGCAGCTTGGCCACGGGCAGCTACAATGAGCAGTTCTTC. Encoded protein: CASSLATGSYNEQFF.

The rearrangement uses TRBV2 and TRBJ2-5; TRBD1 matches 8 bases. This CDR3 is built from 13 residues. V lost 11 bases and J lost 1; bases outside the gene matches: 6. Germline V gene data show CDR1 as SNHLY and CDR2 as FYNNEI. DNA for the CDR3: TGTGCCGGGGGGACAGGCTTCCAAGAGACCCAGTACTTC. Protein sequence: CAGGTGFQETQYF.

V and J are TRBV6-1 and TRBJ2-5, with D perhaps TRBD1 (7 bases). The V gene's germline CDR1 is MNHNS and CDR2 SASEGT. Trimming shortened V by 4 bases and J by 5 bases, and 11 bases separated the two germline ends. The CDR3 contains 13 residues. The CDR3 nucleotides are TGTGCCAGCAGTGGTCAGGGGGGTGAGACCCAGTACTTC. Amino acids: CASSGQGGETQYF.

The genes are TRBV9 and TRBJ2-1; D is possibly TRBD1 (6 bases). Germline V gene lookup returns CDR1 SGDLS and CDR2 YYNGEE. The length of the CDR3 is 12 residues. The V and J ends lost 3 bases and 7 bases respectively, with 8 bases between them. The CDR3 region is CASSDRVNEQFF. DNA for the CDR3: TGTGCCAGCAGCGACAGGGTGAATGAGCAGTTCTTC.

Within the sample, this clone is medium-sized (0.01 to 0.1%). The CDR3 bases are TGTGCCAGCAGCCCTTTGCCAGGTTCGTACAATGAGCAGTTCTTC. Residues: CASSPLPGSYNEQFF. V is TRBV6-1 and J is TRBJ2-1; no clear D gene. The V end was cut by 6 bases, the J end by 4 bases, with 16 bases between. Germline CDR1 MNHNS, CDR2 SASEGT. The CDR3 spans 15 residues.

V and J are TRBV27 and TRBJ2-7, with 7 bases identical to TRBD2. V gave up 2 bases and J gave up 6 bases; unmatched junction bases: 4. CDR1 is MNHEY and CDR2 is SMNVEV in the germline V gene (reference sequence). There are 13 residues in the CDR3. CDR3 nucleotides: TGTGCCAGCAGTTTAGGGAGGGTGGGCGAGCAGTACTTC. Protein sequence: CASSLGRVGEQYF.

The CDR3 sequence is CASSFQGGSGSGFGNEQFF. The DNA for the CDR3 is TGCGCCAGCAGCTTCCAGGGGGGTAGCGGGAGCGGTTTCGGCAATGAGCAGTTCTTC. The rearrangement uses TRBV5-1 and TRBJ2-1, with 9 positions matching TRBD2. Germline V CDR1 and CDR2: SGHRS, YFSETQ. The CDR3 is 19 amino acids. Unmatched junction bases numbered 18, after V lost 2 bases and J lost 6 bases.

This clone was seen a single time. The V call is TRBV29-1, the J call TRBJ2-1; 8 positions match TRBD2. Germline V gives CDR1 SQVTM, CDR2 ANQGSEA. The trim removed 6 bases at V and 8 bases at J, leaving 15 bases unmatched. This CDR3 spans 15 amino acids. The CDR3 DNA sequence: TGCAGCGTGGCATTGGGCGGGAGGACAATCGATGAGCAGTTCTTC. It encodes CSVALGGRTIDEQFF.

Details on this clone: At one of its ends the junction is not consistent with the germline gene, which may arise from a read error. The chain recombines TRBV2 with TRBJ2-4, with D tentatively TRBD1 (5 bases). The CDR3 is made up of 15 amino acids. Germline lookup yields CDR1 SNHLY and CDR2 FYNNEI. The CDR3 DNA reads as TGTGCCAGCAGTGTATTAGGGGATGACAAAAGCATTCAGTACTTC. Residues: CASSVLGDDKSIQYF.

This chain connects TRBV11-1 to TRBJ1-1; 11 bases map to TRBD1. The CDR3 is 17 amino acids. CDR1 is SGHAT and CDR2 is FQDESV in the germline V gene (reference sequence). After removal of 6 bases from V and 4 bases from J, the junction contained 13 bases not matched to a gene. In nucleotides, the CDR3 is TGTGCCAGCAGGAAACCGGGACAGGGGGAGAGATTCACTGAAGCTTTCTTT. This sequence encodes CASRKPGQGERFTEAFF.

In this sample, this clone turned up once. This chain uses TRBV15 with TRBJ2-1, with 7 positions matching TRBD2. The CDR3 is made up of 15 amino acids. Germline trimming cut 5 bases from V and 7 bases from J; bases unmatched to any gene: 11. The germline V gene has CDR1 LNHNV and CDR2 YYDKDF (reference sequence). Here the CDR3 reads CATSPRDYVRNEQFF. The CDR3 DNA reads TGTGCCACCAGCCCCCGGGACTATGTGAGGAATGAGCAGTTCTTC.

This clone turned up a few times. This rearrangement joins TRBV19 to TRBJ1-2, with 7 bases lining up with TRBD1. CDR1 LNHDA and CDR2 SQIVND come from the germline V gene (reference sequence). This CDR3 has 13 amino acids. The ends lost 7 bases at V and 6 bases at J; junction bases unmatched: 8. CDR3 region: CASKTGTVDGYTF. CDR3 nucleotide sequence: TGTGCCAGTAAAACAGGGACAGTCGATGGCTACACCTTC. The variable domain in full, completed from reference TRBV19 and TRBJ1-2, reads DGGITQSPKYLFRKEGQNVTLSCEQNLNHDAMYWYRQDPGQGLRLIYYSQIVNDFQKGDIAEGYSVSREKKESFPLTVTSAQKNPTAFYLCASKTGTVDGYTFGSGTRLTVV.

V gene TRBV5-1 combines with J gene TRBJ1-1; D perhaps matches TRBD1 (6 bases). The germline V gene has CDR1 SGHRS and CDR2 YFSETQ. V was shortened by 0 bases and J by 8 bases, with 11 bases between the two germline ends. CDR3 length equals 13 residues. In nucleotides, the CDR3 is TGCGCCAGCAGCTTGGCGGAGGGGGGGGAAGCTTTCTTT. This gives the protein CASSLAEGGEAFF.

The chain combines TRBV7-3 with TRBJ2-7; 11 bases line up with TRBD2. J gave up 0 bases and V 5 bases, and 3 bases lay outside the gene matches. There are 15 residues in the CDR3. The germline V gene encodes CDR1 SGHTA and CDR2 FQGTGA. This CDR3 is CASSRTSGSSYEQYF. The CDR3 DNA reads as TGTGCCAGCAGCCGAACTAGCGGGAGCTCCTACGAGCAGTACTTC.

This rearrangement joins TRBV5-1 to TRBJ2-1; TRBD1 matches at 7 bases. From germline, CDR1 is SGHRS and CDR2 YFSETQ. V lost 4 bases, J lost 4 bases, and 2 bases stayed unmatched. The CDR3 covers 13 residues. CDR3 loop: CASSGTEYNEQFF. Here the CDR3 DNA reads TGCGCCAGCAGCGGGACAGAGTACAATGAGCAGTTCTTC.

V gene TRBV7-8 combines with J gene TRBJ2-2, with D perhaps TRBD1 (6 bases). The CDR3 has 16 amino acids. Germline V lookup: CDR1 SGHVS, CDR2 FQNEAQ. The V and J ends lost 3 bases and 0 bases respectively, with 11 bases between them. The CDR3 DNA reads TGTGCCAGCAGCTTCGGGACAACTTCGAACACCGGGGAGCTGTTTTTT. This translates into CASSFGTTSNTGELFF.

The genes are TRBV6-1 and TRBJ2-5; D unclear. Germline V CDR1 and CDR2: MNHNS, SASEGT. Trimming removed 4 bases from V and 4 bases from J, with 13 bases in between. There are 14 residues in the CDR3. The CDR3 region is CASSGSINPETQYF. The CDR3 DNA reads as TGTGCCAGCAGTGGGTCAATCAATCCAGAGACCCAGTACTTC.

CDR3 nucleotide sequence: TGTGCCAGCAGCTTAATCCAGGGGGCGGACACTGAAGCTTTCTTT. This gives the protein CASSLIQGADTEAFF. This chain joins TRBV11-3 and TRBJ1-1; 8 bases are shared with TRBD1. J gave up 3 bases and V 2 bases, and 5 bases lay outside the gene matches. Germline CDR1 and CDR2: SGHNT and YENEEA. The CDR3 has 15 amino acids.

The DNA for the CDR3 is TGCGCCAGCAGCTTGGAGGCTAACACAGATACGCAGTATTTT. This sequence encodes CASSLEANTDTQYF. The V gene is TRBV5-1, the J gene TRBJ2-3, with unresolved D. Trimming left V 0 bases short and J 2 bases short, with 7 bases between. The CDR3 loop spans 14 amino acids. CDR1 and CDR2 from the germline V gene are SGHRS and YFSETQ.

The chain is built from TRBV5-4 and TRBJ2-1; unclear D gene. CDR1 is SGHNT, CDR2 YYREEE, per germline (reference sequence). The CDR3 totals 14 residues. The V end lost 0 bases, the J end lost 5 bases, and 9 bases lay between the germline ends. CDR3 DNA: TGTGCCAGCAGCTTGGGGTGGGCCGACAATGAGCAGTTCTTC. It encodes CASSLGWADNEQFF. Full variable domain (remainder filled in from reference TRBV5-4 and TRBJ2-1): ETGVTQSPTHLIKTRGQQVTLRCSSQSGHNTVSWYQQALGQGPQFIFQYYREEENGRGNFPPRFSGLQFPNYSSELNVNALELDDSALYLCASSLGWADNEQFFGPGTRLTVL.

The chain recombines TRBV5-1 with TRBJ2-2; D not certain. Germline assignment: CDR1 SGHRS and CDR2 YFSETQ. The V end lost 0 bases, the J end lost 8 bases, and 8 bases lay between the germline ends. The CDR3 runs to 13 residues. The CDR3 bases are TGCGCCAGCAGCTTGGATCCGTCGGGGGAGCTGTTTTTT. This encodes CASSLDPSGELFF.

The CDR3 nucleotides read TGCGCCAGAGAGCGGGGACCCACAGATACGCAGTATTTT. Translation: CARERGPTDTQYF. V and J are TRBV10-1 and TRBJ2-3; 7 bases are shared with TRBD2. Trimming at V came to 9 bases and at J to 2 bases, leaving 5 bases not matched to a gene. CDR3 length: 13 amino acids. Germline V gives CDR1 WNHNN, CDR2 SYGVQD (reference sequence).

On this clone itself: Other DNA sequences in the same sample also yield this CDR3. The gene calls are TRBV5-4 and TRBJ2-1; D is uncertain. The germline V gene encodes CDR1 SGHNT and CDR2 YYREEE (reference sequence). The CDR3 length is 12 residues. Trimming pared 0 bases from V and 8 bases from J, leaving 6 bases between. CDR3 bases: TGTGCCAGCAGCTTGGATGGAGATGAGCAGTTCTTC. Its translation is CASSLDGDEQFF.